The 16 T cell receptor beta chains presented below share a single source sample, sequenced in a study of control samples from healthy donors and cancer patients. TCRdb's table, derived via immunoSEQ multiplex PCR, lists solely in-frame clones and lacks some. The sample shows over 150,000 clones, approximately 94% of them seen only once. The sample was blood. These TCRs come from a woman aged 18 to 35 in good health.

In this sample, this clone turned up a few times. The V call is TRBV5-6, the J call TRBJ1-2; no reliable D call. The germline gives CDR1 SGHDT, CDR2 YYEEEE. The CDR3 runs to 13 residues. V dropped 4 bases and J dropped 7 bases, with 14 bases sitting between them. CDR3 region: CASSIDESPGYTF. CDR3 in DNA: TGTGCCAGCAGCATAGACGAATCCCCTGGCTACACCTTC.

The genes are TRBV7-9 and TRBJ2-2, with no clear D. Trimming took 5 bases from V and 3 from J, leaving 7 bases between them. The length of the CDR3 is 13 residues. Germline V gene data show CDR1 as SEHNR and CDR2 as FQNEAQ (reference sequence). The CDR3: CASSPLHTGELFF. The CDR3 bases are TGTGCCAGCAGCCCCCTTCACACCGGGGAGCTGTTTTTT.

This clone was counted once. CDR3 region: CASSDWQHSGNTIYF. CDR3 in DNA: TGTGCCAGCAGTGATTGGCAGCACTCTGGAAACACCATATATTTT. V usage is TRBV6-1 and J usage is TRBJ1-3; D call uncertain. This CDR3 region has 15 residues. With 3 bases removed from V and 0 bases from J, the gap between germline ends came to 9 bases. CDR1 is MNHNS, CDR2 SASEGT, per germline.

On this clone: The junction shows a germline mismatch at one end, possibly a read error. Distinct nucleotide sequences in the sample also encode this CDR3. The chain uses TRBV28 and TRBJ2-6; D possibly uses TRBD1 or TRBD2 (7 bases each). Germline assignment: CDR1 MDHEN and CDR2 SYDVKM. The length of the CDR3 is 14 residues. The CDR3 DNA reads TGTGCCAGCACCTCAGGGGGGGAGGCCAACGTCCTGACCTTC. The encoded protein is CASTSGGEANVLTF. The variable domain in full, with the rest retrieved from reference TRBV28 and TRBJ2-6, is DVKVTQSSRYLVKRTGEKVFLECVQDMDHENMFWYRQDPGLGLRLIYFSYDVKMKEKGDIPEGYSVSREKKERFSLILESASTNQTSMYLCASTSGGEANVLTFGAGSRLTVL.

The CDR3 loop is CASSLTVGGYGYTF. The CDR3 region has the DNA TGTGCCAGCAGCTTAACAGTGGGGGGCTATGGCTACACCTTC. The chain recombines TRBV11-2 with TRBJ1-2, with D maybe TRBD1 (5 bases). The CDR3 runs to 14 residues. Germline lookup yields CDR1 SGHAT and CDR2 FQNNGV. Trimming left V 2 bases short and J 4 bases short, with 11 bases between.

The CDR3 sequence: CASSQVQGDTEAFF. The CDR3 region has the DNA TGTGCCAGCAGCCAGGTACAGGGTGACACTGAAGCTTTCTTT. The chain recombines TRBV3-1 (or the pseudogene TRBV3-2) with TRBJ1-1; tentative D call: TRBD1 (6 bases). CDR3 length: 14 amino acids. Germline assignment: CDR1 LGHDT and CDR2 YNNKEL (reference sequence). Trimming stripped 3 bases from V and 3 bases from J, with 11 bases between.

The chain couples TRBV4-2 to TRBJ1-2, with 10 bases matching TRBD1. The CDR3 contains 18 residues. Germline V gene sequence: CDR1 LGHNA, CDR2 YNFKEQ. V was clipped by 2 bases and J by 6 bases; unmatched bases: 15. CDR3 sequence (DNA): TGTGCCAGCAGCCAAATCCGGGACAGGGGTTTATTGAGCCATGGCTACACCTTC. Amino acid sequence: CASSQIRDRGLLSHGYTF.

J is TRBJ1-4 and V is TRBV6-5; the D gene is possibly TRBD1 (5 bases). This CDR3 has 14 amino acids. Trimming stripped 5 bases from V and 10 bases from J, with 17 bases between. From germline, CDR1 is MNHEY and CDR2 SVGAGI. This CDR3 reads CASSTGPSEGKLFF. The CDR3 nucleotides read TGTGCCAGCAGTACAGGCCCCAGCGAGGGAAAACTGTTTTTT.

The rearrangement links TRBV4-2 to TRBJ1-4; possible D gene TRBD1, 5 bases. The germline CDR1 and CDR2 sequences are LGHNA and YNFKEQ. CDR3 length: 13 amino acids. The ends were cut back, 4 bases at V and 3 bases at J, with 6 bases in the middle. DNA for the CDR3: TGTGCCAGCAGCCGGGACGCTAATGAAAAACTGTTTTTT. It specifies CASSRDANEKLFF.

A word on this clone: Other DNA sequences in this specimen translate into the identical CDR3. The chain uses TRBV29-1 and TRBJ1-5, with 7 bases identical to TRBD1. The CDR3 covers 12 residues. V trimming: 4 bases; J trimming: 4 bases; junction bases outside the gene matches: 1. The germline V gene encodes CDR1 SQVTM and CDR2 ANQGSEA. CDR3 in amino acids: CSVGTGNQPQHF. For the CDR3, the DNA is TGCAGCGTTGGGACAGGTAATCAGCCCCAGCATTTT.

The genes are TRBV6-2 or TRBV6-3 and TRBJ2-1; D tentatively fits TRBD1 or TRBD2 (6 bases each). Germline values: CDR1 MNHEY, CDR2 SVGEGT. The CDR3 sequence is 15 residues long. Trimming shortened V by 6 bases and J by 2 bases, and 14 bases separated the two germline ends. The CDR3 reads CASSLLRGAYNEQFF. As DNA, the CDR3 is TGTGCCAGCAGCCTACTGAGGGGGGCCTACAATGAGCAGTTCTTC.

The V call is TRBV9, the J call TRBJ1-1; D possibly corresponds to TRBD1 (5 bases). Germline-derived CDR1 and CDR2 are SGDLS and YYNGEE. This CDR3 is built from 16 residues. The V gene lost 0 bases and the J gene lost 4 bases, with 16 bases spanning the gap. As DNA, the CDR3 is TGTGCCAGCAGCGTAGAAGGGAGGGGCGCGGGCACTGAAGCTTTCTTT. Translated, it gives CASSVEGRGAGTEAFF.

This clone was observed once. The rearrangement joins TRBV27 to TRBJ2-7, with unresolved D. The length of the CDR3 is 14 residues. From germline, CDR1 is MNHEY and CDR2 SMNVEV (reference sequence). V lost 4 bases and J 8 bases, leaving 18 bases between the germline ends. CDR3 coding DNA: TGTGCCAGCAGTTCATCCCCCGGAGTCGGACAGCAGTACTTC. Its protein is CASSSSPGVGQQYF.

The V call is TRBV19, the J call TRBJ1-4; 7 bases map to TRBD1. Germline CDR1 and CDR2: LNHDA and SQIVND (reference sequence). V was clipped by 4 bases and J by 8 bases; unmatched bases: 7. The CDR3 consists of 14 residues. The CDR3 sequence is CASSTPGQSEKLFF. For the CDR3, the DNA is TGTGCCAGTAGTACCCCGGGACAGTCAGAAAAACTGTTTTTT.

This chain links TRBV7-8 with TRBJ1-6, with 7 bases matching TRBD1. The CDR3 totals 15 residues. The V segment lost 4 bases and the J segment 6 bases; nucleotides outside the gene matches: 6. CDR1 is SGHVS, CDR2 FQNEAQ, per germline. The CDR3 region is CASSSTGQFNSPLHF. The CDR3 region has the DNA TGTGCCAGCAGCTCTACGGGACAGTTTAATTCACCCCTCCACTTT.

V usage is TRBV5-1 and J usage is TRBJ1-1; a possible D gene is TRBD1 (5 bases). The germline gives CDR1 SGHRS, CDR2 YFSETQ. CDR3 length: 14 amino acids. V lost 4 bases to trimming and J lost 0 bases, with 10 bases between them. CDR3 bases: TGCGCCAGCAGCGCCGGGACTCTGAACACTGAAGCTTTCTTT. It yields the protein CASSAGTLNTEAFF.